Shown below are 7 T cell receptor beta chains from a single sample sequenced in a study of identical twins. TCRdb reprocessed the 5' RACE reads via MiXCR and lists one record per CDR3 protein. This sample has 450,000 or so distinct CDR3 sequences; 11% to 15% occur once, and the top ten carry about 0.52%. These records were also assigned to another study, of yellow fever vaccine responses in identical twins.

The sequenced sample was CD4+ T cells sorted from blood. These TCRs come from a woman between 18 and 30 years old in good health.

This clonotype has more than one count but fewer than ten. The rearrangement joins TRBV5-1 to TRBJ1-4; maybe TRBD1 (6 bases). The CDR3 extends over 13 amino acids. CDR1 and CDR2 (germline): SGHRS, YFSETQ. V dropped 4 bases and J dropped 11 bases, with 15 bases sitting between them. Here the CDR3 DNA reads TGCGCCAGCAGCGCACAGGACACAGGGAAACTGTTTTTT. Protein: CASSAQDTGKLFF.

This clonotype was counted a few times. This chain uses TRBV5-1 with TRBJ2-5; D remains ambiguous. The V end was cut by 0 bases, the J end by 5 bases, with 11 bases between. The CDR3 is 14 residues long. CDR1 and CDR2 from the germline V gene are SGHRS and YFSETQ. For the CDR3, the DNA is TGCGCCAGCAGCTTGGCGGGTCAGAAGGAGACCCAGTACTTC. Translated: CASSLAGQKETQYF. The variable domain in full, completed from reference TRBV5-1 and TRBJ2-5, reads KAGVTQTPRYLIKTRGQQVTLSCSPISGHRSVSWYQQTPGQGLQFLFEYFSETQRNKGNFPGRFSGRQFSNSRSEMNVSTLELGDSALYLCASSLAGQKETQYFGPGTRLLVL.

This clonotype was picked up a small number of times. The chain uses TRBV12-3 or TRBV12-4 and TRBJ2-3; 14 bases match TRBD2. The CDR3 extends over 14 amino acids. The ends lost 6 bases at V and 6 bases at J; junction bases unmatched: 2. CDR3 in amino acids: CASRTSGGVDTQYF. The CDR3 region has the DNA TGTGCCAGCAGGACTAGCGGGGGGGTGGATACGCAGTATTTT.

This clonotype was counted between two and nine times. The genes are TRBV10-3 and TRBJ2-3; 7 bases match TRBD2. V dropped 6 bases and J dropped 0; count of bases not matched to a gene: 9. The CDR3 runs to 16 residues. From germline, CDR1 is ENHRY and CDR2 SYGVKD. CDR3 DNA sequence: TGTGCCATCAGCCAATCACCGGGACTAAGCACAGATACGCAGTATTTT. Translating it yields CAISQSPGLSTDTQYF.

DNA of the CDR3: TGCGCCAGCAGCACTAATTCCGGAGTCGAGACCCAGTACTTC. It translates to CASSTNSGVETQYF. The chain combines TRBV5-1 with TRBJ2-5; D is unresolved. Germline CDR1 SGHRS, CDR2 YFSETQ. V was clipped by 4 bases and J by 5 bases, with 15 bases between them. CDR3 length: 14 amino acids.

This chain links TRBV12-3 or TRBV12-4 with TRBJ2-1; 10 nucleotides line up with TRBD2. The V gene end was trimmed by 1 base and the J gene end by 6 bases; junction bases not matched to a gene: 3. CDR3 size: 15 residues. DNA of the CDR3: TGTGCCAGCAGTTTAGAACTAGCGGGGTTCAATGAGCAGTTCTTC. It translates to CASSLELAGFNEQFF.

The gene calls are TRBV18 and TRBJ2-3; 14 bases agree with TRBD2. Losses at the gene ends were 5 bases for V and 3 bases for J; bases not matched to a gene: 4. Germline CDR1 is KGHSH and CDR2 is LQKENI. The CDR3 runs 16 residues. CDR3 amino acids: CASSTGTSGGTDTQYF. CDR3 DNA: TGTGCCAGCTCAACCGGGACTAGCGGGGGAACAGATACGCAGTATTTT.